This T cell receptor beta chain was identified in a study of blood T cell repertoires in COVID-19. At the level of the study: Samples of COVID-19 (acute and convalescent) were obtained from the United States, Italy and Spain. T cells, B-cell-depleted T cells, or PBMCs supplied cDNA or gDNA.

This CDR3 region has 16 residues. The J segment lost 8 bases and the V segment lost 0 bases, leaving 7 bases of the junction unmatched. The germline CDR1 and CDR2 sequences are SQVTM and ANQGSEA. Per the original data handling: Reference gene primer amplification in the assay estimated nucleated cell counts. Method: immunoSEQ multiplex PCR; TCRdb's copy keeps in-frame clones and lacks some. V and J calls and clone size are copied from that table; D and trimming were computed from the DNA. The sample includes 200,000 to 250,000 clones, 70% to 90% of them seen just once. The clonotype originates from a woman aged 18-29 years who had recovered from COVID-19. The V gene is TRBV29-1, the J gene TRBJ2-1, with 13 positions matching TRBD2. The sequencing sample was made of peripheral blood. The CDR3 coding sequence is TGCAGCGTTGAAGATACACTAGCGGGAGGGCGTTATGAGCAGTTCTTC. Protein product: CSVEDTLAGGRYEQFF.